This T cell receptor beta chain was identified during a study of T cells in Graves' hyperthyroidism and ophthalmopathy. About the research overall: The authors collected peripheral blood at initial diagnosis, before any treatment.

This clonotype was observed at least ten times. Antigen: not known. General study results and limits: Stable hyperthyroidism and ophthalmopathy were separated using 13 V-J signatures.

Using RNA transcripts as the source, TCR beta CDR3 regions were amplified. TCR CDR3 underwent first-round RT-PCR with the HTBI primer set. A single record per CDR3 protein comes from TCRdb applying MiXCR to the multiplex PCR reads. The table has roughly 300,000 distinct CDR3 sequences, roughly a fifth seen once; the top ten hold less than 65%. PBMCs came from 10 ml fresh peripheral blood. Material for sequencing was blood. The origin of this receptor is a woman between 50 and 59 years old with Graves' hyperthyroidism.

The CDR3 DNA reads as TGTGCCAGCAGAGAGGAGTTGCTGTCCTACAATGAGCAGTTCTTC. Its protein is CASREELLSYNEQFF. V gene TRBV11-2 combines with J gene TRBJ2-1; D call uncertain. Germline assignment: CDR1 SGHAT and CDR2 FQNNGV. This CDR3 contains 15 residues. The V gene lost 6 bases and the J gene lost 1 base, with 13 bases spanning the gap. The full variable domain, completed using reference TRBV11-2 and TRBJ2-1, is EAGVAQSPRYKIIEKRQSVAFWCNPISGHATLYWYQQILGQGPKLLIQFQNNGVVDDSQLPKDRFSAERLKGVDSTLKIQPAKLEDSAVYLCASREELLSYNEQFFGPGTRLTVL.